This TCR beta chain was sequenced in a study of PD-L1 blockade in urothelial cancer. On the study more broadly: About 85% of the roughly 29 patients were men whose urothelial cancer was bladder-origin. Blood analyses occurred 3 weeks (second dose) and 6 weeks post treatment start.

Each PCR reaction had synthetic TCR analog templates spiked into it. Assay: immunoSEQ multiplex PCR; the TCRdb copy retains only in-frame clones and omits some. The sample includes 30,000 to 40,000 clones, over 75% of them seen just once. As to time point: pretreatment peripheral blood. Patients were diagnosed with urothelial carcinoma, either locally advanced or metastatic. Trimming at V came to 3 bases and at J to 3 bases, leaving 5 bases not matched to a gene. There are 14 residues in the CDR3. Looked up from germline, CDR1 is MNHEY and CDR2 is SMNVEV (reference sequence). The sequence was obtained from a man aged 55 to 69 with urothelial cancer. The genes are TRBV27 and TRBJ2-7; 7 bases line up with TRBD1. The sequences come from PBMCs, collected around atezolizumab (anti-PD-L1) treatment. The DNA of the CDR3 is TGTGCCAGCAGTTTGTTAGGGGGCGACTACGAGCAGTACTTC. It codes for CASSLLGGDYEQYF.